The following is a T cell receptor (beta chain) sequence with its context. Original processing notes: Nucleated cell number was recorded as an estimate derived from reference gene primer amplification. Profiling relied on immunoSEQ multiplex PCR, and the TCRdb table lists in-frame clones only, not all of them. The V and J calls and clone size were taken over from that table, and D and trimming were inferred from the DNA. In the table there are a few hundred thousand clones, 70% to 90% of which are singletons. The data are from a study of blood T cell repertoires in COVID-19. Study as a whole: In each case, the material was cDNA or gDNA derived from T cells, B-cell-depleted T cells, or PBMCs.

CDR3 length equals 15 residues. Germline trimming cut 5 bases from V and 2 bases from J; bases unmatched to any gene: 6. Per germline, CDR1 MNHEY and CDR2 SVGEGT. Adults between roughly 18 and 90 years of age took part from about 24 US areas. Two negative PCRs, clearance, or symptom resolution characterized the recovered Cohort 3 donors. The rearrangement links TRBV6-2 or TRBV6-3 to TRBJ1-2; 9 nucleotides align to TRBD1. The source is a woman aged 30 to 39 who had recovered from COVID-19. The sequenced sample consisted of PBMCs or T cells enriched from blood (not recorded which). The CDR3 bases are TGTGCCAGCAGTCAAACAACAGGGGGCAACTATGGCTACACCTTC. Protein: CASSQTTGGNYGYTF.